These 13 T cell receptor beta chains came from one sample sequenced in a study of PD-1 blockade in classical Hodgkin lymphoma. Time point here: cycle 4 day 1 (C4D1), after five to seven weeks of nivolumab. Each patient experienced a relapse that followed autologous stem cell transplantation, and brentuximab vedotin exposure varied. PBMCs were thawed, and CD8+ T cells were then isolated from them by magnetic negative selection. Generated by immunoSEQ multiplex PCR, the TCRdb table keeps only in-frame clones and is missing some. This table has some 7,800 clones, 65% to 85% appearing once. The sample was CD8+ T cells from blood, taken before the fourth cycle of nivolumab. The receptors shown here come from a human donor with classical Hodgkin lymphoma.

The chain carries TRBV7-9 and TRBJ2-3; 8 nucleotides align to TRBD1. Losses at the gene ends were 3 bases for V and 3 bases for J; bases not matched to a gene: 2. This CDR3 region has 14 residues. From germline, CDR1 is SEHNR and CDR2 FQNEAQ (reference sequence). The CDR3 region has the DNA TGTGCCAGCAGCTTTCACAGGGGGACAGATACGCAGTATTTT. Protein product: CASSFHRGTDTQYF.

The V call is TRBV9, the J call TRBJ1-2; TRBD1 aligns across 9 bases. Germline V CDR1 and CDR2: SGDLS, YYNGEE. This CDR3 contains 16 residues. V was pared by 3 bases and J by 4 bases, with 10 bases of the junction left unmatched. The chain's CDR3 is CASSGGGTGSPYGYTF. CDR3 sequence (DNA): TGTGCCAGCAGCGGGGGAGGGACAGGGTCACCCTATGGCTACACCTTC.

By frequency in the sample, this clone is large. The chain carries TRBV10-1 and TRBJ1-3; a weak D match, TRBD1 (6 bases). The CDR3 extends over 20 amino acids. V lost 6 bases, J lost 0 bases, and 27 bases lay in between. Germline V gives CDR1 WNHNN, CDR2 SYGVQD (reference sequence). The CDR3 reads CASRKACIGTMSFSGNTIYF. The CDR3 DNA follows: TGCGCCAGCAGGAAGGCTTGTATCGGGACAATGTCTTTCTCTGGAAACACCATATATTTT.

J is TRBJ2-3 and V is TRBV4-2; a weak D match, TRBD2 (6 bases). The germline V gene encodes CDR1 LGHNA and CDR2 YNFKEQ. The CDR3 runs 16 residues. V lost 4 bases to trimming and J lost 5 bases, with 19 bases between them. The CDR3, as DNA: TGTGCCAGCAGCCGCCGCGGAGGGGATGGTGGAGATACGCAGTATTTT. This codes for CASSRRGGDGGDTQYF.

Here the CDR3 reads CASSITSNTGELFF. The CDR3 region has the DNA TGTGCCAGTAGTATCACGTCGAACACCGGGGAGCTGTTTTTT. The V and J genes are TRBV19 and TRBJ2-2, with D unclear. This CDR3 contains 14 residues. Germline CDR1 reads LNHDA; CDR2 reads SQIVND (reference sequence). Deletions cut 3 bases from V and 0 bases from J, with 5 bases between.

This chain uses TRBV27 with TRBJ2-3, with 11 bases identical to TRBD1. The germline gives CDR1 MNHEY, CDR2 SMNVEV (reference sequence). CDR3 length: 14 residues. V shed 6 bases and J 11 bases; nucleotides not matched to a gene: 10. CDR3 in DNA: TGTGCCAGCAGGGGACAGGGGGAGTTTTTGGTGCAGTATTTT. It specifies CASRGQGEFLVQYF.

This chain connects TRBV19 to TRBJ1-2, with D possibly matching TRBD1 (6 bases). Germline V gene sequence: CDR1 LNHDA, CDR2 SQIVND (reference sequence). Trimming shortened V by 10 bases and J by 2 bases, and 20 bases separated the two germline ends. There are 15 residues in the CDR3. The DNA of the CDR3 is TGTGCCACCGCAGGTAGGGGTGGACAGAACTATGGCTACACCTTC. It codes for CATAGRGGQNYGYTF.

Only one count was recorded for this clone. This sequence joins TRBV6-6 and TRBJ1-2; no firm D call. CDR1 is MNHNY, CDR2 SVGAGI, per germline (reference sequence). Trimming pared 0 bases from V and 4 bases from J, leaving 15 bases between. The CDR3 runs 16 residues. DNA of the CDR3: TGTGCCAGCAGTTACTCGTTGGTCCGGGCGCCCTATGGCTACACCTTC. Protein product: CASSYSLVRAPYGYTF.

The chain employs TRBV19 and TRBJ2-2, with 10 bases fitting TRBD1. The ends lost 3 bases at V and 1 base at J; junction bases unmatched: 2. CDR3 length: 16 amino acids. Germline values: CDR1 LNHDA, CDR2 SQIVND (reference sequence). The CDR3 protein is CASSMTGGLNTGELFF. CDR3 sequence (DNA): TGTGCCAGTAGTATGACAGGGGGCTTGAACACCGGGGAGCTGTTTTTT.

J is TRBJ1-2 and V is TRBV6-5; 9 bases map to TRBD1. Unmatched junction bases numbered 9, after V lost 5 bases and J lost 5 bases. Germline assignment: CDR1 MNHEY and CDR2 SVGAGI. The CDR3 has 15 amino acids. The CDR3 loop is CASSAPGTGYYGYTF. The DNA for the CDR3 is TGTGCCAGCAGTGCCCCCGGGACAGGGTATTATGGCTACACCTTC.

V is TRBV13 and J is TRBJ2-7; D unresolved. CDR3 size: 16 residues. Trimming cost V 5 bases and J 0 bases, with 17 bases left between them. From germline, CDR1 is PRHDT and CDR2 FYEKMQ (reference sequence). The CDR3 spells CASSPDGGRSSYEQYF. The CDR3 nucleotides are TGTGCCAGCAGCCCCGACGGCGGCCGGAGCTCCTACGAGCAGTACTTC.

This clone was observed a few times. The chain is built from TRBV5-4 and TRBJ1-6; 8 bases fit TRBD1. The CDR3 length is 14 residues. V lost 4 bases, J lost 9 bases, and 6 bases stayed unmatched. Germline lookup yields CDR1 SGHNT and CDR2 YYREEE (reference sequence). The CDR3 DNA sequence: TGTGCCAGCAGCCTGACAGGGGACGGTTCACCCCTCCACTTT. It translates to CASSLTGDGSPLHF.

The chain is built from TRBV5-6 and TRBJ2-5; D tentatively reads TRBD1 or TRBD2 (6 bases each). Germline CDR1 SGHDT, CDR2 YYEEEE. V was trimmed by 0 bases and J by 2 bases, leaving 11 bases between them. This CDR3 spans 15 amino acids. The CDR3 coding sequence is TGTGCCAGCAGCTTGGTTGGGGGGCGGCAAGAGACCCAGTACTTC. As protein: CASSLVGGRQETQYF.